This TCR beta chain was obtained from a study of blood T cell repertoires in COVID-19. About the study: Sites in the United States, Italy and Spain provided acute and convalescent COVID-19 samples. PBMCs, B-cell-depleted T cells, or T cells provided the cDNA or gDNA that made up the material.

In the source study's methods: Amplification from reference gene primers served as the basis for estimated nucleated cell counts. Data came from immunoSEQ multiplex PCR; TCRdb stores just in-frame clones and leaves some out. Clone size and V and J calls were adopted from that table, with D and trimming inferred from the DNA. The table has tens of thousands of clones, 90% seen once. This clone was detected once. Source material: peripheral blood. This TCR was recovered from a man aged 50 or older with active COVID-19.

The CDR3 DNA is TGTGCCAGCAGTTACGTAGGGAGACGGCTCTTCTATGGCTACACCTTC. This gives the protein CASSYVGRRLFYGYTF. The chain joins TRBV6-5 to TRBJ1-2; D ambiguous. CDR3 length equals 16 residues. Germline-derived CDR1 and CDR2 are MNHEY and SVGAGI. Trimming removed 2 bases from V and 4 bases from J, with 17 bases in between.